A single sample is the source of the 29 T cell receptor beta chains below, sequenced in a study of shared clonotypes between healthy human individuals. Libraries were prepared by immunoSEQ multiplex PCR; TCRdb keeps only in-frame clonotypes and omits some of them. The sample has over 1.5 million clones; 98% are singletons. Sequences were obtained from naive CD4+ T cells sorted from blood. The subset was: CD45RA+ positively selected. The source of these receptors is a man aged 30 to 45 in good health.

The chain is built from TRBV11-2 and TRBJ2-1; the D gene is possibly TRBD2 (6 bases). V gave up 5 bases and J gave up 9 bases, with 11 bases separating them. This CDR3 spans 12 amino acids. Germline lookup yields CDR1 SGHAT and CDR2 FQNNGV. CDR3: CASSLREFEQFF. In DNA form, the CDR3 reads TGTGCCAGCAGCCTCCGGGAGTTTGAGCAGTTCTTC. Full variable domain (rest looked up from reference TRBV11-2 and TRBJ2-1): EAGVAQSPRYKIIEKRQSVAFWCNPISGHATLYWYQQILGQGPKLLIQFQNNGVVDDSQLPKDRFSAERLKGVDSTLKIQPAKLEDSAVYLCASSLREFEQFFGPGTRLTVL.

V and J are TRBV9 and TRBJ2-1; 14 bases match TRBD2. Germline V gives CDR1 SGDLS, CDR2 YYNGEE. Losses at the gene ends were 2 bases for V and 0 bases for J; bases not matched to a gene: 10. This CDR3 is 20 amino acids long. The CDR3 DNA follows: TGTGCCAGCAGCGTTACACCGGGACTAGCGGGAGTAATCTCCTACAATGAGCAGTTCTTC. Protein: CASSVTPGLAGVISYNEQFF.

A word on this clone: Additional DNA sequences in this sample encode the identical CDR3. The V call is TRBV19, the J call TRBJ2-7; weak D call: TRBD1 (5 bases). CDR1 and CDR2 from the germline V gene are LNHDA and SQIVND (reference sequence). V was cut by 2 bases and J by 5 bases, with 7 bases left in between. CDR3 size: 12 residues. The CDR3 sequence: CASSISGNEQYF. CDR3 nucleotide sequence: TGTGCCAGTAGTATATCAGGGAACGAGCAGTACTTC.

About this clone: Other DNA sequences in the same sample also yield this CDR3. The V call is TRBV18, the J call TRBJ2-5; TRBD2 agrees at 8 bases. Germline trimming cut 1 base from V and 5 bases from J; bases unmatched to any gene: 6. Germline V lookup: CDR1 KGHSH, CDR2 LQKENI. The CDR3 is 15 residues long. The CDR3 sequence: CASSPRSGRGETQYF. CDR3 in DNA: TGTGCCAGCTCACCACGAAGCGGGAGAGGGGAGACCCAGTACTTC.

The CDR3 DNA reads TGTGCCAGCGGTAAATACTCCGGGACTAGTGCTAACAATGAGCAGTTCTTC. Translating it yields CASGKYSGTSANNEQFF. This rearrangement joins TRBV27 to TRBJ2-1, with 8 bases lining up with TRBD2. CDR1 is MNHEY, CDR2 SMNVEV, per germline (reference sequence). The CDR3 covers 17 residues. The ends lost 8 bases at V and 5 bases at J; junction bases unmatched: 17.

The chain carries TRBV13 and TRBJ2-7, with 7 nucleotides matching TRBD2. The CDR3 loop spans 14 amino acids. V lost 6 bases and J lost 2; bases outside the gene matches: 7. CDR1 PRHDT and CDR2 FYEKMQ come from the germline V gene (reference sequence). The CDR3 DNA is TGTGCCAGCAGAATTTCGGGGAGGGCCTACGAGCAGTACTTC. This encodes CASRISGRAYEQYF.

The V call is TRBV15, the J call TRBJ2-3; D is unclear. Germline values: CDR1 LNHNV, CDR2 YYDKDF (reference sequence). This CDR3 has 13 residues. V was cut by 5 bases and J by 6 bases, with 12 bases left in between. CDR3 DNA sequence: TGTGCCACCAGCGTCCGCTTTATCGATACGCAGTATTTT. Encoded protein: CATSVRFIDTQYF. Together with reference TRBV15 and TRBJ2-3, the CDR3 gives the full variable domain: DAMVIQNPRYQVTQFGKPVTLSCSQTLNHNVMYWYQQKSSQAPKLLFHYYDKDFNNEADTPDNFQSRRPNTSFCFLDIRSPGLGDTAMYLCATSVRFIDTQYFGPGTRLTVL.

The V and J genes are TRBV19 and TRBJ1-1; D gene uncertain. Germline assignment: CDR1 LNHDA and CDR2 SQIVND (reference sequence). This CDR3 region has 14 residues. The ends were cut back, 4 bases at V and 9 bases at J, with 18 bases in the middle. CDR3 protein: CASSKSSQTLKAFF. The CDR3 DNA is TGTGCCAGTAGTAAATCCAGTCAGACACTTAAAGCTTTCTTT. The full variable domain, completed using reference TRBV19 and TRBJ1-1, is DGGITQSPKYLFRKEGQNVTLSCEQNLNHDAMYWYRQDPGQGLRLIYYSQIVNDFQKGDIAEGYSVSREKKESFPLTVTSAQKNPTAFYLCASSKSSQTLKAFFGQGTRLTVV.

About this clone itself: Other nucleotide sequences from this sample produce the same CDR3. This chain connects TRBV6-5 to TRBJ1-3; D gene unclear. The CDR3 is 15 residues long. Germline V gene data show CDR1 as MNHEY and CDR2 as SVGAGI. Between the trimmed V and J ends, which lost 0 bases and 0 bases, there was a span of 6 bases. The CDR3 loop reads CASSYSGPSGNTIYF. The CDR3 coding sequence is TGTGCCAGCAGTTACTCAGGGCCCTCTGGAAACACCATATATTTT.

J is TRBJ1-5 and V is TRBV7-2, with a tentative D call TRBD1 (6 bases). V lost 1 base to trimming and J lost 5 bases, with 12 bases between them. Germline lookup yields CDR1 SGHTA and CDR2 FQGNSA. The CDR3 has 15 amino acids. CDR3 region: CASSLVAAGDQPQHF. The CDR3 DNA follows: TGTGCCAGCAGCTTAGTGGCGGCAGGGGATCAGCCCCAGCATTTT. Drawing the rest from reference TRBV7-2 and TRBJ1-5, the complete variable domain is GAGVSQSPSNKVTEKGKDVELRCDPISGHTALYWYRQSLGQGLEFLIYFQGNSAPDKSGLPSDRFSAERTGGSVSTLTIQRTQQEDSAVYLCASSLVAAGDQPQHFGDGTRLSIL.

A word on this clone: Other DNA sequences of this sample code for an identical CDR3. The chain links TRBV18 to TRBJ2-7, with 11 bases that match TRBD2. Unmatched junction bases numbered 5, after V lost 3 bases and J lost 1 base. In germline, CDR1 is KGHSH, CDR2 LQKENI. This CDR3 region has 16 residues. The CDR3 loop is CASSPGLAGVSYEQYF. The CDR3 DNA sequence: TGTGCCAGCTCACCCGGACTAGCGGGCGTATCCTACGAGCAGTACTTC.

The rearrangement joins TRBV4-2 to TRBJ2-1; TRBD2 matches at 11 bases. V lost 4 bases and J lost 4; bases outside the gene matches: 6. The germline gives CDR1 LGHNA, CDR2 YNFKEQ. This CDR3 contains 16 residues. DNA of the CDR3: TGTGCCAGCAGCCGTCTTACTAGCGGGAGTTACAATGAGCAGTTCTTC. This gives the protein CASSRLTSGSYNEQFF.

This chain links TRBV4-3 with TRBJ1-5, with TRBD1 identical over 12 bases. The CDR3 length is 15 residues. From germline, CDR1 is LGHNA and CDR2 YSLEER. J was trimmed by 8 bases and V by 3 bases; bases with no gene match: 5. The CDR3 DNA reads TGCGCCAGCAGCCAGGGGACAGGGGGCTTGGAGCCCCAGCATTTT. Its translation: CASSQGTGGLEPQHF.

The V and J genes are TRBV7-9 and TRBJ1-2; D unclear. The CDR3 is 14 amino acids. V lost 5 bases, J lost 2 bases, and 12 bases lay in between. Germline CDR1 SEHNR, CDR2 FQNEAQ (reference sequence). For the CDR3, the DNA is TGTGCCAGCAGCCGCCATGGGTCGAACTATGGCTACACCTTC. It encodes CASSRHGSNYGYTF.

J is TRBJ2-1 and V is TRBV7-9, with 8 bases fitting TRBD2. The trim removed 0 bases at V and 4 bases at J, leaving 5 bases unmatched. The CDR3 covers 16 residues. The germline CDR1 and CDR2 sequences are SEHNR and FQNEAQ (reference sequence). CDR3 DNA sequence: TGTGCCAGCAGCTTAGCGAGCGGGAGTTCGTACAATGAGCAGTTCTTC. This gives the protein CASSLASGSSYNEQFF.

CDR3: CASSPREQNTEAFF. DNA of the CDR3: TGTGCCAGCTCACCCCGGGAACAGAACACTGAAGCTTTCTTT. V is TRBV18 and J is TRBJ1-1, with D unresolved. Trimming shortened V by 3 bases and J by 1 base, and 9 bases separated the two germline ends. Germline V gene sequence: CDR1 KGHSH, CDR2 LQKENI. The CDR3 covers 14 residues.

The chain is built from TRBV28 and TRBJ2-3, with D possibly TRBD2 on 6 matching bases. CDR1 is MDHEN, CDR2 SYDVKM, per germline. V was pared by 8 bases and J by 6 bases, with 18 bases between. The CDR3 extends over 14 amino acids. This CDR3 reads CASAVAAPGDTQYF. The CDR3 nucleotides read TGTGCCAGCGCCGTAGCGGCTCCCGGGGATACGCAGTATTTT.

This chain connects TRBV6-4 to TRBJ2-2, with D maybe TRBD1 (5 bases). Germline loops: CDR1 MRHNA, CDR2 SNTAGT. Trimming stripped 6 bases from V and 1 base from J, with 6 bases between. The CDR3 is made up of 13 amino acids. CDR3 nucleotide sequence: TGTGCCAGCAGGGACAAGAACACCGGGGAGCTGTTTTTT. It codes for CASRDKNTGELFF.

V is TRBV19 and J is TRBJ1-1; possibly TRBD1 for D (6 bases). V lost 3 bases and J 2 bases, leaving 16 bases between the germline ends. The CDR3 contains 16 residues. Germline V lookup: CDR1 LNHDA, CDR2 SQIVND (reference sequence). In DNA, the CDR3 is TGTGCCAGTAGTATTGGGGTCAGGGGCTTCAACACTGAAGCTTTCTTT. It codes for CASSIGVRGFNTEAFF.

V usage is TRBV7-9 and J usage is TRBJ2-7; D remains unclear. Trimming stripped 6 bases from V and 2 bases from J, with 8 bases between. Germline assignment: CDR1 SEHNR and CDR2 FQNEAQ (reference sequence). The CDR3 extends over 12 amino acids. The CDR3 is CASRNEAYEQYF. In nucleotides, the CDR3 is TGTGCCAGCAGAAACGAGGCCTACGAGCAGTACTTC.

This rearrangement joins TRBV18 to TRBJ2-2; 9 nucleotides line up with TRBD2. V trimming: 5 bases; J trimming: 1 base; junction bases outside the gene matches: 2. Germline lookup yields CDR1 KGHSH and CDR2 LQKENI. The CDR3 is made up of 15 amino acids. CDR3 DNA sequence: TGTGCCAGCTCATTGACTAGCGGGAACACCGGGGAGCTGTTTTTT. It encodes CASSLTSGNTGELFF.

The chain links TRBV2 to TRBJ2-3; D not certain. Trimming took 6 bases from V and 0 from J, leaving 10 bases between them. CDR1 SNHLY and CDR2 FYNNEI come from the germline V gene. CDR3 size: 14 residues. The CDR3 sequence: CASRTVLSTDTQYF. In nucleotides, the CDR3 is TGTGCCAGCAGGACGGTTCTTAGCACAGATACGCAGTATTTT.

The rearrangement uses TRBV18 and TRBJ1-2, with TRBD1 as a possible D gene (6 bases). In germline, CDR1 is KGHSH, CDR2 LQKENI. The germline V and J ends were trimmed by 4 bases and 5 bases, with 17 bases remaining between them. This CDR3 is built from 15 residues. CDR3 residues: CASSLALQGPYGYTF. CDR3 bases: TGTGCCAGCTCACTCGCTCTCCAGGGGCCTTATGGCTACACCTTC.

The V gene is TRBV9, the J gene TRBJ1-3, with D possibly being TRBD1 (5 bases). This CDR3 is 15 amino acids long. The V gene's germline CDR1 is SGDLS and CDR2 YYNGEE. The V end was cut by 1 base, the J end by 5 bases, with 13 bases between. The CDR3 DNA follows: TGTGCCAGCAGCGTAATTGGGGCTGGTCGAAACACCATATATTTT. This codes for CASSVIGAGRNTIYF.

This chain links TRBV5-6 with TRBJ2-5; 8 nucleotides align to TRBD2. J lost 5 bases, V lost 4 bases, and 7 bases had no gene match. CDR3 size: 14 residues. Germline V gives CDR1 SGHDT, CDR2 YYEEEE. CDR3 region: CASSTGLADETQYF. CDR3 nucleotides: TGTGCCAGCAGCACCGGACTAGCTGATGAGACCCAGTACTTC.

The genes are TRBV7-8 and TRBJ2-1; no clear D gene. Trimming took 1 base from V and 4 from J, leaving 11 bases between them. Per the germline V gene, CDR1 is SGHVS and CDR2 is FQNEAQ. The CDR3 totals 15 residues. The CDR3 is CASSLGSPKYNEQFF. The CDR3 region has the DNA TGTGCCAGCAGCTTAGGCTCCCCGAAATACAATGAGCAGTTCTTC.

The V gene is TRBV7-8, the J gene TRBJ1-1; D call uncertain. The CDR3 contains 13 residues. Germline values: CDR1 SGHVS, CDR2 FQNEAQ. V lost 5 bases and J lost 10, with 17 bases in between. The CDR3 loop reads CASSADRKGGAFF. CDR3 bases: TGTGCCAGCAGCGCCGACCGAAAGGGAGGAGCTTTCTTT.

As concerns this clone: A junction end diverges from the germline sequence, so it may reflect a read error. Other nucleotide sequences in the sample specify the same CDR3. This sequence joins TRBV2 and TRBJ1-1, with a possible D match to TRBD1 (5 bases). From germline, CDR1 is SNHLY and CDR2 FYNNEI. This CDR3 is built from 13 residues. The CDR3 reads CASSEDRNTEAFF. CDR3 nucleotide sequence: TGTGCCAGTAGTGAAGACAGAAACACTGAAGCTTTCTTT.

The sample holds one count of this clone. This chain connects TRBV5-1 to TRBJ1-4; TRBD1 matches at 11 bases. The CDR3 runs 18 residues. The V gene end was trimmed by 0 bases and the J gene end by 8 bases; junction bases not matched to a gene: 12. CDR1 and CDR2 from the germline V gene are SGHRS and YFSETQ. The CDR3 sequence is CASSLAEGQGAGWEKLFF. Here the CDR3 DNA reads TGCGCCAGCAGCTTGGCCGAAGGACAGGGGGCAGGATGGGAAAAACTGTTTTTT.